Each of the 32 T cell receptor beta chains below was sequenced from the same sample in a study of radiation and T cells in renal cell carcinoma. The protocol was immunoSEQ multiplex PCR, while the TCRdb copy is restricted to in-frame clones and leaves out a portion. In the table there are 130,000 to 150,000 clones, over 75% of which are singletons. Noted time point: baseline pretreatment blood. The treatment here: 15 Gy SBRT to primary tumor, nephrectomy 4 weeks later. The specimen comprised blood, sampled from a patient whose treatment included radiotherapy and nephrectomy. These receptors were collected from a woman between 45 and 60 years old with renal cell carcinoma.

As regards this clone: Additional DNA sequences in this sample encode the identical CDR3. The DNA for the CDR3 is TGTGCCACCAGCAGGGGGACAGGGGGCAACGAGCAGTACTTC. Amino acids: CATSRGTGGNEQYF. The rearrangement uses TRBV15 and TRBJ2-7; TRBD1 matches 12 bases. The CDR3 consists of 14 residues. J gave up 5 bases and V 3 bases, and 2 bases lay outside the gene matches. Germline-derived CDR1 and CDR2 are LNHNV and YYDKDF (reference sequence). The full variable domain, with the rest looked up from reference TRBV15 and TRBJ2-7, is DAMVIQNPRYQVTQFGKPVTLSCSQTLNHNVMYWYQQKSSQAPKLLFHYYDKDFNNEADTPDNFQSRRPNTSFCFLDIRSPGLGDTAMYLCATSRGTGGNEQYFGPGTRLTVT.

The chain recombines TRBV2 with TRBJ1-4; the match to TRBD1 covers 7 bases. This CDR3 has 14 amino acids. J gave up 3 bases and V 6 bases, and 4 bases lay outside the gene matches. Germline-derived CDR1 and CDR2 are SNHLY and FYNNEI. CDR3 sequence (DNA): TGTGCCAGCAGGGCGGACAGGTCTAATGAAAAACTGTTTTTT. It codes for CASRADRSNEKLFF.

The chain has TRBV5-6 and TRBJ1-1, with 7 nucleotides matching TRBD1. With V trimmed by 5 bases and J by 3 bases, 13 bases remained unmatched. CDR3 length: 16 amino acids. Germline-derived CDR1 and CDR2 are SGHDT and YYEEEE. CDR3 amino acids: CASRQGNKGAYTEAFF. As DNA, the CDR3 is TGTGCCAGCAGACAGGGTAACAAGGGGGCTTACACTGAAGCTTTCTTT.

The rearrangement uses TRBV10-3 and TRBJ2-1, with 7 bases identical to TRBD1. V lost 3 bases to trimming and J lost 1 base; unmatched junction nucleotides: 9. Germline V lookup: CDR1 ENHRY, CDR2 SYGVKD. The CDR3 length is 17 residues. CDR3: CAISERGTGDSYNEQFF. CDR3 bases: TGTGCCATCAGTGAAAGGGGAACAGGGGATTCCTACAATGAGCAGTTCTTC.

The genes are TRBV5-6 and TRBJ1-2, with 8 bases that match TRBD1. The V and J ends lost 4 bases and 7 bases, in that order; junction bases with no gene match: 3. The CDR3 is 12 residues long. Germline CDR1 is SGHDT and CDR2 is YYEEEE. CDR3 nucleotide sequence: TGTGCCAGCAGCGGGACAGGTGCTGGCTACACCTTC. Translation gives CASSGTGAGYTF.

This clone was found once. The V and J genes are TRBV7-8 and TRBJ1-1; tentatively, D is TRBD1 (6 bases). Trimming pared 4 bases from V and 0 bases from J, leaving 12 bases between. Germline-derived CDR1 and CDR2 are SGHVS and FQNEAQ. This CDR3 is built from 15 residues. In DNA form, the CDR3 reads TGTGCCAGCAGCTCCCCAGGGGCAATGAACACTGAAGCTTTCTTT. Its translation is CASSSPGAMNTEAFF.

CDR3 nucleotides: TGTGCCAGCAGTGATCCGGGGGCGGGGAACACTGAAGCTTTCTTT. This translates into CASSDPGAGNTEAFF. The chain combines TRBV6-6 with TRBJ1-1; the D gene is possibly TRBD1 (6 bases). Germline V CDR1 and CDR2: MNHNY, SVGAGI (reference sequence). Deletions cut 5 bases from V and 1 base from J, with 14 bases between. The CDR3 has 15 residues.

This clone was seen a single time. The V and J genes are TRBV25-1 and TRBJ1-1, with TRBD1 matching 9 bases. This CDR3 contains 14 residues. Trimming at V came to 7 bases and at J to 6 bases, leaving 9 bases not matched to a gene. CDR1 is MGHDK, CDR2 SYGVNS, per germline. DNA of the CDR3: TGTGCCAGCAAATCCGGGACAGGGAATTCTGAAGCTTTCTTT. This encodes CASKSGTGNSEAFF.

The chain employs TRBV11-3 and TRBJ1-1; no clear D gene. V was trimmed by 5 bases and J by 10 bases, leaving 14 bases between them. The germline CDR1 and CDR2 sequences are SGHNT and YENEEA. This CDR3 is built from 12 residues. The CDR3 DNA reads as TGTGCCAGCAGCGCCCGGGATAAGTCAGCTTTCTTT. Encoded protein: CASSARDKSAFF.

This clone appeared a few times. The chain combines TRBV7-9 with TRBJ1-5, with 7 bases identical to TRBD1. This CDR3 contains 13 residues. Germline CDR1 and CDR2: SEHNR and FQNEAQ (reference sequence). V lost 5 bases and J lost 7; bases outside the gene matches: 5. The CDR3 DNA sequence: TGTGCCAGCAGCCTAGGGACAGCCCAGCCCCAGCATTTT. It is translated as CASSLGTAQPQHF.

The chain employs TRBV4-2 and TRBJ1-2; D may be TRBD1 (5 bases). The CDR3 has 19 amino acids. V dropped 4 bases and J dropped 4 bases, with 28 bases sitting between them. Germline V gene data show CDR1 as LGHNA and CDR2 as YNFKEQ. Written as DNA, the CDR3 is TGTGCCAGCAGCCCGACCGGTTGGGTGGGGGATACCTTAGGCTATGGCTACACCTTC. Its protein product is CASSPTGWVGDTLGYGYTF.

The gene calls are TRBV20-1 and TRBJ2-3; D is unclear. The germline CDR1 and CDR2 sequences are DFQATT and SNEGSKA (reference sequence). This CDR3 has 10 residues. With 3 bases removed from V and 2 bases from J, the gap between germline ends came to 0 bases. CDR3 protein: CSASTDTQYF. CDR3 nucleotide sequence: TGCAGTGCTAGCACAGATACGCAGTATTTT.

V and J are TRBV30 and TRBJ2-2, with D maybe TRBD1 (6 bases). CDR1 is GTSNPN and CDR2 is SVGIG in the germline V gene (reference sequence). Trimming shortened V by 0 bases and J by 7 bases, and 18 bases separated the two germline ends. This CDR3 has 16 amino acids. CDR3 nucleotides: TGTGCCTGGAGTGTAAGGCCAGGGGTGCGTATCGGGGAGCTGTTTTTT. This translates into CAWSVRPGVRIGELFF.

The V gene is TRBV19, the J gene TRBJ1-6; weak D call: TRBD1 (6 bases). CDR3 size: 15 residues. CDR1 is LNHDA, CDR2 SQIVND, per germline (reference sequence). V shed 6 bases and J shed 6 bases, with 15 bases lying between them. CDR3 sequence (DNA): TGTGCCAGTAGCACTACAGGGATAGGTAATTCACCCCTCCACTTT. This encodes CASSTTGIGNSPLHF.

The chain recombines TRBV5-1 with TRBJ2-5; 8 positions match TRBD1. Germline V gives CDR1 SGHRS, CDR2 YFSETQ. With 4 bases clipped from V and 5 bases from J, the junction kept 4 bases outside the gene matches. CDR3 length: 13 amino acids. CDR3 amino acids: CASSTNRGETQYF. The CDR3 region has the DNA TGCGCCAGCAGCACCAACAGGGGGGAGACCCAGTACTTC.

The chain joins TRBV4-1 to TRBJ1-5, with 9 bases fitting TRBD1. V lost 1 base and J lost 5; bases outside the gene matches: 3. Germline V gene data show CDR1 as MGHRA and CDR2 as YSYEKL. The CDR3 loop spans 15 amino acids. CDR3 nucleotide sequence: TGCGCCAGCAGCCAAGCCGACAGGGGGTATCAGCCCCAGCATTTT. It specifies CASSQADRGYQPQHF.

V and J are TRBV29-1 and TRBJ1-4, with no clear D. This CDR3 comprises 13 residues. V dropped 7 bases and J dropped 7 bases, with 16 bases sitting between them. Germline V lookup: CDR1 SQVTM, CDR2 ANQGSEA. CDR3 sequence: CSATVGNPEKLFF. The DNA of the CDR3 is TGCAGCGCAACGGTCGGGAATCCTGAAAAACTGTTTTTT.

V usage is TRBV7-6 and J usage is TRBJ2-7; no firm D call. This CDR3 is 12 amino acids long. The germline gives CDR1 SGHVS, CDR2 FNYEAQ. Trimming took 0 bases from V and 3 from J, leaving 3 bases between them. The CDR3 nucleotides read TGTGCCAGCAGCTTAGCCTTCTACGAGCAGTACTTC. This codes for CASSLAFYEQYF.

The rearrangement joins TRBV30 to TRBJ1-6; D is unresolved. The CDR3 sequence is 16 residues long. Per germline, CDR1 GTSNPN and CDR2 SVGIG (reference sequence). The germline V and J ends were trimmed by 6 bases and 2 bases, with 17 bases remaining between them. As DNA, the CDR3 is TGTGCCTGTCGCCGGGCCTCGCTGGCCTATAATTCACCCCTCCACTTT. This encodes CACRRASLAYNSPLHF. Full variable domain (remainder filled in from reference TRBV30 and TRBJ1-6): SQTIHQWPATLVQPVGSPLSLECTVEGTSNPNLYWYRQAAGRGLQLLFYSVGIGQISSEVPQNLSASRPQDRQFILSSKKLLLSDSGFYLCACRRASLAYNSPLHFGNGTRLTVT.

This chain connects TRBV7-2 to TRBJ1-2; 9 nucleotides align to TRBD1. The CDR3 has 14 amino acids. The ends lost 5 bases at V and 4 bases at J; junction bases unmatched: 5. The V gene's germline CDR1 is SGHTA and CDR2 FQGNSA. This CDR3 is CASSTTGGAYGYTF. The CDR3 nucleotides are TGTGCCAGCAGCACAACAGGGGGCGCCTATGGCTACACCTTC. Full variable domain (rest looked up from reference TRBV7-2 and TRBJ1-2): GAGVSQSPSNKVTEKGKDVELRCDPISGHTALYWYRQSLGQGLEFLIYFQGNSAPDKSGLPSDRFSAERTGGSVSTLTIQRTQQEDSAVYLCASSTTGGAYGYTFGSGTRLTVV.

The chain couples TRBV11-2 to TRBJ2-1; 8 bases align to TRBD1. With V trimmed by 5 bases and J by 6 bases, 6 bases remained unmatched. Germline CDR1 SGHAT, CDR2 FQNNGV. The CDR3 loop spans 14 amino acids. This CDR3 reads CASSPTRGRNEQFF. CDR3 sequence (DNA): TGTGCCAGCAGCCCGACCAGGGGGCGCAATGAGCAGTTCTTC.

V is TRBV6-1 and J is TRBJ2-3; D unresolved. V gave up 3 bases and J gave up 0 bases, with 10 bases separating them. This CDR3 is 15 amino acids long. The germline V gene encodes CDR1 MNHNS and CDR2 SASEGT. DNA of the CDR3: TGTGCCAGCAGTGAGTTTAGACTCAGCACAGATACGCAGTATTTT. The encoded protein is CASSEFRLSTDTQYF.

This chain connects TRBV9 to TRBJ1-1, with D perhaps TRBD1 (5 bases). Trimming cost V 0 bases and J 2 bases, with 11 bases left between them. Germline V gene lookup returns CDR1 SGDLS and CDR2 YYNGEE. The CDR3 consists of 15 residues. In DNA, the CDR3 is TGTGCCAGCAGCGTAGGGGGCAGCCAAAACACTGAAGCTTTCTTT. As protein: CASSVGGSQNTEAFF.

The gene calls are TRBV5-1 and TRBJ1-1, with a possible D match to TRBD1 (6 bases). Trimming removed 1 base from V and 5 bases from J, with 12 bases in between. Germline V lookup: CDR1 SGHRS, CDR2 YFSETQ. This CDR3 is 14 amino acids long. The CDR3 nucleotides are TGCGCCAGCAGCTTGATAGGGGGAGGTACTGAAGCTTTCTTT. It specifies CASSLIGGGTEAFF.

The rearrangement joins TRBV5-4 to TRBJ2-7; tentatively, D is TRBD1 or TRBD2 (5 bases each). Trimming shortened V by 0 bases and J by 2 bases, and 12 bases separated the two germline ends. The CDR3 has 15 residues. Germline values: CDR1 SGHNT, CDR2 YYREEE (reference sequence). The CDR3 spells CASSLDPGQAYEQYF. Written as DNA, the CDR3 is TGTGCCAGCAGCTTGGATCCGGGGCAAGCCTACGAGCAGTACTTC. The whole variable domain, filled in from reference TRBV5-4 and TRBJ2-7, reads ETGVTQSPTHLIKTRGQQVTLRCSSQSGHNTVSWYQQALGQGPQFIFQYYREEENGRGNFPPRFSGLQFPNYSSELNVNALELDDSALYLCASSLDPGQAYEQYFGPGTRLTVT.

The J gene is TRBJ2-2, the V gene TRBV6-1; possibly TRBD2 for D (6 bases). Between the trimmed V and J ends, which lost 1 base and 5 bases, there was a span of 11 bases. Per germline, CDR1 MNHNS and CDR2 SASEGT. This CDR3 comprises 15 residues. In nucleotides, the CDR3 is TGTGCCAGCAGTGAAGTGGCGGGGTTTACCGGGGAGCTGTTTTTT. Amino acids: CASSEVAGFTGELFF.

The chain links TRBV5-1 to TRBJ1-6; 7 bases map to TRBD1. V lost 3 bases to trimming and J lost 6 bases; unmatched junction nucleotides: 9. The CDR3 spans 16 residues. From germline, CDR1 is SGHRS and CDR2 YFSETQ. The CDR3 protein is CASSWDSPGLNSPLHF. The CDR3 DNA reads TGCGCCAGCAGCTGGGACAGCCCCGGTCTTAATTCACCCCTCCACTTT.

The chain joins TRBV4-3 to TRBJ2-1, with D perhaps TRBD2 (6 bases). The CDR3 spans 15 residues. Germline lookup yields CDR1 LGHNA and CDR2 YSLEER. With 0 bases removed from V and 8 bases from J, the gap between germline ends came to 14 bases. This CDR3 is CASSQDLRRDDEQFF. For the CDR3, the DNA is TGCGCCAGCAGCCAAGATCTGAGGAGGGACGATGAGCAGTTCTTC.

CDR3 DNA sequence: TGTGCCAGCAGGGAACAGGGAACAAGTGGCTACACCTTC. Its protein product is CASREQGTSGYTF. V and J are TRBV6-5 and TRBJ1-2; possible D gene TRBD1, 6 bases. The CDR3 is made up of 13 amino acids. Deletions cut 6 bases from V and 7 bases from J, with 15 bases between. Germline V gene sequence: CDR1 MNHEY, CDR2 SVGAGI.

This chain links TRBV29-1 with TRBJ2-5, with D unclear. The CDR3 is 14 amino acids. With 6 bases removed from V and 4 bases from J, the gap between germline ends came to 18 bases. Per germline, CDR1 SQVTM and CDR2 ANQGSEA. The CDR3 nucleotides read TGCAGCGTGGGAATCGGCCCCGTTTTAGAGACCCAGTACTTC. Translation gives CSVGIGPVLETQYF.

The rearrangement links TRBV7-8 to TRBJ2-1, with D possibly TRBD2 on 6 matching bases. This CDR3 has 13 residues. Germline V gives CDR1 SGHVS, CDR2 FQNEAQ. Between the trimmed V and J ends, which lost 5 bases and 10 bases, there was a span of 15 bases. The chain's CDR3 is CASSRSSGREQFF. In nucleotides, the CDR3 is TGTGCCAGCAGCCGAAGTAGCGGAAGGGAGCAGTTCTTC.

By frequency in the sample, this clone is medium-sized. The rearrangement links TRBV9 to TRBJ2-6; possibly TRBD2 for D (6 bases). The CDR3 spans 15 residues. V was trimmed by 3 bases and J by 1 base, leaving 8 bases between them. Germline values: CDR1 SGDLS, CDR2 YYNGEE. The CDR3 region is CASSAGTSGANVLTF. The CDR3 DNA reads as TGTGCCAGCAGCGCCGGGACTTCTGGGGCCAACGTCCTGACTTTC.